The rows below give T cell receptor beta chains drawn from one sample of a study of blood T cell repertoires in COVID-19. TCRdb's copy holds only in-frame clones and misses some; the assay was immunoSEQ multiplex PCR. This table has roughly 100,000 clones, roughly 92% appearing once. Input material: peripheral blood. Receptors were obtained from a woman in her 50s with COVID-19, enrolled during active disease. Both conserved end residues are part of each CDR3. A D gene is named only where the DNA matches it firmly. Where a row states a size, it is once, few, many or the class of an expanded clone; other rows omit it.

v_gene	d_gene	j_gene	abundance	CDR3nt	CDR3aa
TRBV11-2	TRBD1	TRBJ1-6	NA	TGTGCCAGCAGCTACTCCGGGACAGGGGATTCACCCCTCCACTTT	CASSYSGTGDSPLHF
TRBV10-2	NA	TRBJ1-1	few	TGCGCCAGCAGTGAGAGGGGCTACACTGAAGCTTTCTTT	CASSERGYTEAFF
TRBV7-3	TRBD1	TRBJ1-1	NA	TGTGCCAGCAGCTTAACACAGGGGGTACGCATGAACACTGAAGCTTTCTTT	CASSLTQGVRMNTEAFF
TRBV7-6	TRBD1	TRBJ2-7	NA	TGTGCCAGCAGCCCCTACGACAGGGCCGACTACGAGCAGTACTTC	CASSPYDRADYEQYF
TRBV21-1	NA	TRBJ2-1	NA	TGTGCCAGCAGCAAAAGCGGGCCGAGGGGTGAGCAGTTCTTC	CASSKSGPRGEQFF
TRBV6-5	NA	TRBJ2-5	few	TGTGCCAGCAGATGGCAGGGCCGGGAGACCCAGTACTTC	CASRWQGRETQYF
TRBV7-9	NA	TRBJ2-7	NA	TGTGCCAGCAGCTCATTTCAAAACAGAATCCTCTACGAGCAGTACTTC	CASSSFQNRILYEQYF
TRBV24-1	TRBD1	TRBJ2-1	once	TGTGCCACCAGTGATAACAGGGGTTTCGCCTACAATGAGCAGTTCTTC	CATSDNRGFAYNEQFF
TRBV19	NA	TRBJ1-1	NA	TGTGCCAGTACTCTAGGTTGGTTAATCGGGACTGAAGCTTTCTTT	CASTLGWLIGTEAFF
TRBV4-3	TRBD2	TRBJ2-3	NA	TGCGCCAGCAGCCAAAGAGCAGCGGGGCCAGATACGCAGTATTTT	CASSQRAAGPDTQYF
TRBV3-1/TRBV3-2	NA	TRBJ2-7	NA	TGTGCCAGCAGCCAAGACCCCAGGCGTCAAACCTCCTACGAGCAGTACTTC	CASSQDPRRQTSYEQYF